This entry lists 24 T cell receptor beta chains sequenced from one sample in a study of T cells in Graves' hyperthyroidism and ophthalmopathy (dated by TCRdb to between 2018 and 2021). The library was produced with multiplex PCR. Sequencing was performed on an Illumina HiSeq 2000. The TCR beta CDR3 regions were amplified from RNA transcripts. A first-round RT-PCR of the TCR CDR3 used the HTBI primer set with the Qiagen OneStep RT-PCR kit. Starting from the raw public reads, TCRdb applied fastp trimming at Q25, assembled clones with MiXCR and retained in-frame beta chains. CDR3 protein sequences are deduplicated, and each keeps its most common genes and DNA. In all, the sample holds about 320,000 distinct CDR3 sequences, and 15% to 20% of those were seen once. The ten most abundant clones make up approximately 31% of the sample. Sequenced material: blood. The receptors derive from a man aged 25 to 45 with Graves' hyperthyroidism.

This clonotype was detected only a few times. The genes are TRBV4-1 and TRBJ2-3; tentative D call: TRBD2 (5 bases). V was clipped by 0 bases and J by 1 base, with 11 bases between them. The CDR3 sequence is 16 residues long. Germline V gene lookup returns CDR1 MGHRA and CDR2 YSYEKL. CDR3 residues: CASSQDDPRGTDTQYF. The CDR3 DNA reads TGCGCCAGCAGCCAAGATGACCCGCGGGGCACAGATACGCAGTATTTT.

The genes are TRBV29-1 and TRBJ2-7; the match to TRBD2 covers 7 bases. In germline, CDR1 is SQVTM, CDR2 ANQGSEA. Trimming took 3 bases from V and 6 from J; bases not matched to a gene: 8. The CDR3 is made up of 13 amino acids. The CDR3 DNA reads as TGCAGCGTTGAGGTCGAGGGGAGGGGCGAGCAGTACTTC. Translation gives CSVEVEGRGEQYF.

The rearrangement joins TRBV7-3 to TRBJ2-5, with D perhaps assigned TRBD1 or TRBD2 (5 bases each). The CDR3 contains 15 residues. The germline V gene encodes CDR1 SGHTA and CDR2 FQGTGA. V was shortened by 7 bases and J by 4 bases, with 19 bases between the two germline ends. As DNA, the CDR3 is TGTGCCAGCACCTATAACCAGGGAGTAGGAGAGACCCAGTACTTC. Translating gives CASTYNQGVGETQYF.

There are many counts of this clonotype. The V call is TRBV5-1, the J call TRBJ2-7; maybe TRBD2 (5 bases). Germline values: CDR1 SGHRS, CDR2 YFSETQ. The CDR3 has 14 residues. Deletions cut 0 bases from V and 6 bases from J, with 13 bases between. This CDR3 is CASSLGLARGEQYF. CDR3 in DNA: TGCGCCAGCAGCTTGGGTCTAGCTAGAGGCGAGCAGTACTTC.

This clonotype was counted many times. The rearrangement joins TRBV28 to TRBJ1-2; D is unresolved. V lost 3 bases and J lost 4, with 15 bases in between. The germline V gene has CDR1 MDHEN and CDR2 SYDVKM. This CDR3 is 15 amino acids long. Here the CDR3 reads CASSLGRGEVYGYTF. CDR3 nucleotides: TGTGCCAGCAGTTTGGGCCGGGGAGAGGTCTATGGCTACACCTTC.

A remark on this clonotype: Germline is not matched at one junction end, which may reflect a read error. The J gene is TRBJ1-1, the V gene TRBV3-1; D is uncertain. Germline values: CDR1 LGHDT, CDR2 YNNKEL (reference sequence). This CDR3 is 14 amino acids long. CDR3 amino acids: CASSQESAATEAFF. The DNA of the CDR3 is TGTGCCAGTAGCCAAGAGAGCGCGGCCACTGAAGCTTTCTTT.

The V gene is TRBV14, the J gene TRBJ2-3; 7 positions match TRBD2. Germline CDR1 is SGHDN and CDR2 is FVKESK. V gave up 2 bases and J gave up 8 bases; unmatched junction bases: 4. The CDR3 contains 13 residues. The CDR3 region has the DNA TGTGCCAGCAGCCAAAATAGGGAGGGTACGCAGTATTTT. Protein: CASSQNREGTQYF. Full variable domain (outside the CDR3, taken from reference TRBV14 and TRBJ2-3): EAGVTQFPSHSVIEKGQTVTLRCDPISGHDNLYWYRRVMGKEIKFLLHFVKESKQDESGMPNNRFLAERTGGTYSTLKVQPAELEDSGVYFCASSQNREGTQYFGPGTRLTVL.

DNA for the CDR3: TGTGCCAGCAGCTCAATAGAGGGCTACACCTTC. It yields the protein CASSSIEGYTF. The chain links TRBV7-9 to TRBJ1-2; D remains ambiguous. The CDR3 spans 11 residues. V was clipped by 4 bases and J by 8 bases, with 8 bases between them. Germline values: CDR1 SEHNR, CDR2 FQNEAQ (reference sequence).

V is TRBV5-5 and J is TRBJ2-2; a weak D match, TRBD2 (6 bases). V was shortened by 5 bases and J by 1 base, with 15 bases between the two germline ends. Germline V gene sequence: CDR1 SGHKS, CDR2 YYEKEE (reference sequence). The CDR3 consists of 16 residues. The CDR3 DNA follows: TGTGCCAGCAGTTTCCTCGGGACTGAGAACACCGGGGAGCTGTTTTTT. Encoded protein: CASSFLGTENTGELFF.

This clonotype was counted ten times or more. The V and J genes are TRBV12-3 or TRBV12-4 and TRBJ1-5; 8 bases fit TRBD1. The V segment lost 8 bases and the J segment 0 bases; nucleotides outside the gene matches: 3. The CDR3 has 14 amino acids. The DNA for the CDR3 is TGTGCCAGCTCGACAGGGGCTAGCAATCAGCCCCAGCATTTT. As protein: CASSTGASNQPQHF.

This clonotype was detected only a few times. The chain joins TRBV20-1 to TRBJ2-7; 7 nucleotides line up with TRBD2. The CDR3 is 13 residues long. Germline-derived CDR1 and CDR2 are DFQATT and SNEGSKA (reference sequence). Trimming at V came to 0 bases and at J to 4 bases, leaving 3 bases not matched to a gene. The CDR3 here is CSAREGTTYEQYF. CDR3 nucleotides: TGCAGTGCTAGAGAAGGGACTACGTACGAGCAGTACTTC.

This clonotype showed up many times. The chain joins TRBV11-2 to TRBJ2-3; a possible D gene is TRBD2 (5 bases). V was trimmed by 5 bases and J by 0 bases, leaving 18 bases between them. The germline V gene has CDR1 SGHAT and CDR2 FQNNGV. The CDR3 loop spans 17 amino acids. The CDR3: CASSPRWGAGSTDTQYF. For the CDR3, the DNA is TGTGCCAGCAGCCCCAGATGGGGTGCGGGCAGCACAGATACGCAGTATTTT.

This clonotype showed up just a few times. This rearrangement joins TRBV3-1 to TRBJ2-7; 8 bases fit TRBD1. The CDR3 loop spans 14 amino acids. Trimming removed 1 base from V and 6 bases from J; junction bases left unmatched: 5. Germline V gives CDR1 LGHDT, CDR2 YNNKEL (reference sequence). The CDR3: CASSQVGQGGEQYF. CDR3 coding DNA: TGTGCCAGCAGCCAAGTAGGACAGGGAGGCGAGCAGTACTTC.

The chain couples TRBV20-1 to TRBJ1-5; no definite D call. Germline CDR1 is DFQATT and CDR2 is SNEGSKA (reference sequence). V gave up 6 bases and J gave up 16 bases, with 22 bases separating them. The CDR3 length is 12 residues. This CDR3 is CSAKSGSNQPHF. The CDR3 DNA follows: TGCAGTGCCAAATCTGGGAGCAATCAGCCCCATTTT.

This clonotype showed up just a few times. Mismatch with germline at one junction end may stem from a read error. The chain employs TRBV7-3 and TRBJ2-3; maybe TRBD2 (5 bases). CDR1 is SGHTA, CDR2 FQGTGA, per germline. The CDR3 has 15 amino acids. CDR3 DNA sequence: TGTACCAGCAGTCTCGAGGGTTTGAACACAGATACGCAGTATTTT. Its translation is CTSSLEGLNTDTQYF. Using reference TRBV7-3 and TRBJ2-3 for the parts outside the CDR3, the full variable domain is GAGVSQTPSNKVTEKGKYVELRCDPISGHTALYWYRQSLGQGPEFLIYFQGTGAADDSGLPNDRFFAVRPEGSVSTLKIQRTERGDSAVYLCTSSLEGLNTDTQYFGPGTRLTVL.

The sample holds a few counts of this clonotype. V is TRBV5-6 and J is TRBJ2-7, with TRBD2 matching over 8 bases. The germline CDR1 and CDR2 sequences are SGHDT and YYEEEE. Unmatched junction bases numbered 6, after V lost 1 base and J lost 3 bases. The CDR3 runs 15 residues. CDR3 in DNA: TGTGCCAGCAGCTTGAGGCTAGCGGGTAACTACGAGCAGTACTTC. It translates to CASSLRLAGNYEQYF.

The rearrangement uses TRBV15 and TRBJ2-6; 11 positions match TRBD1. CDR3 length equals 17 residues. In germline, CDR1 is LNHNV, CDR2 YYDKDF (reference sequence). Unmatched junction bases numbered 5, after V lost 5 bases and J lost 2 bases. The CDR3 DNA reads as TGTGCCACCAGCCCGCGGACAGGGGGCGCTGGGGCCAACGTCCTGACTTTC. Its translation: CATSPRTGGAGANVLTF. The full variable domain, rest sourced from reference TRBV15 and TRBJ2-6, is DAMVIQNPRYQVTQFGKPVTLSCSQTLNHNVMYWYQQKSSQAPKLLFHYYDKDFNNEADTPDNFQSRRPNTSFCFLDIRSPGLGDTAMYLCATSPRTGGAGANVLTFGAGSRLTVL.

This clonotype was detected only a few times. The V call is TRBV27, the J call TRBJ2-7, with D unclear. Per germline, CDR1 MNHEY and CDR2 SMNVEV (reference sequence). The CDR3 runs 16 residues. Trimming removed 6 bases at V and 0 bases at J, with 18 bases between. The CDR3 DNA follows: TGTGCCAGCAGCCTCTCCCCCCTAGTAACCTCCTACGAGCAGTACTTC. Its translation: CASSLSPLVTSYEQYF.

This clonotype came up many times. The V gene is TRBV11-2, the J gene TRBJ2-7; D perhaps matches TRBD2 (5 bases). The germline CDR1 and CDR2 sequences are SGHAT and FQNNGV. The ends were cut back, 5 bases at V and 7 bases at J, with 15 bases in the middle. The CDR3 spans 13 residues. In DNA, the CDR3 is TGTGCCAGCAGCCCCCGCGAGGGCCAGGAGCAGTACTTC. Translated, it gives CASSPREGQEQYF.

Ten or more counts support this clonotype. The chain joins TRBV7-2 to TRBJ2-3, with TRBD1 as a possible D gene (5 bases). Per the germline V gene, CDR1 is SGHTA and CDR2 is FQGNSA. Trimming took off 4 bases at V and 2 bases at J, with 7 bases between the two ends. This CDR3 has 13 residues. The CDR3 nucleotides are TGTGCCAGCAGCTCGGACAACACAGATACGCAGTATTTT. As protein: CASSSDNTDTQYF.

The chain couples TRBV15 to TRBJ2-3, with D tentatively TRBD1 or TRBD2 (6 bases each). Trimming pared 3 bases from V and 3 bases from J, leaving 16 bases between. Germline V gene sequence: CDR1 LNHNV, CDR2 YYDKDF (reference sequence). The length of the CDR3 is 16 residues. This chain's CDR3 is CATSSRRGRVTDTQYF. The CDR3 DNA follows: TGTGCCACCAGCAGCCGCCGGGGGCGCGTGACAGATACGCAGTATTTT. The variable domain in full, completed from reference TRBV15 and TRBJ2-3, reads DAMVIQNPRYQVTQFGKPVTLSCSQTLNHNVMYWYQQKSSQAPKLLFHYYDKDFNNEADTPDNFQSRRPNTSFCFLDIRSPGLGDTAMYLCATSSRRGRVTDTQYFGPGTRLTVL.

This clonotype was counted at least ten times. V is TRBV12-3 or TRBV12-4 and J is TRBJ1-1; tentative D call: TRBD1 (5 bases). The V and J ends lost 7 bases and 6 bases respectively, with 18 bases between them. CDR3 size: 14 residues. The CDR3 loop is CASTPQAERSEAFF. CDR3 DNA sequence: TGTGCCAGCACCCCACAGGCTGAACGGTCTGAAGCTTTCTTT.

V gene TRBV4-1 combines with J gene TRBJ2-5, with 9 nucleotides matching TRBD2. With 1 base clipped from V and 4 bases from J, the junction kept 7 bases outside the gene matches. CDR1 and CDR2 (germline): MGHRA, YSYEKL. The CDR3 covers 16 residues. The CDR3 is CASSQVSGRTPETQYF. CDR3 in DNA: TGCGCCAGCAGCCAAGTTAGCGGGAGAACTCCAGAGACCCAGTACTTC.

The CDR3 nucleotides read TGTGCCAGTACCCGGGGAGGGCTGAACACTGAAGCTTTCTTT. It yields the protein CASTRGGLNTEAFF. This chain connects TRBV19 to TRBJ1-1; D remains unclear. The CDR3 extends over 14 amino acids. CDR1 is LNHDA, CDR2 SQIVND, per germline (reference sequence). V shed 7 bases and J shed 0 bases, with 12 bases lying between them.